This entry lists 13 T cell receptor beta chains sequenced from one sample in a study of blood T cell repertoires in COVID-19. Assay used: immunoSEQ multiplex PCR; TCRdb lists only in-frame clones, some missing. Among 30,000 to 40,000 clones listed, 70% to 90% were seen once. The sample consisted of peripheral blood. These receptors originate from a man between 65 and 80 years old with active COVID-19.

The chain has TRBV5-1 and TRBJ2-3; 7 bases map to TRBD1. Germline CDR1 reads SGHRS; CDR2 reads YFSETQ. V gave up 3 bases and J gave up 3 bases; unmatched junction bases: 7. This CDR3 is built from 15 residues. The CDR3 loop reads CASSSGTVGTDTQYF. The DNA for the CDR3 is TGCGCCAGCAGCTCTGGGACAGTAGGGACAGATACGCAGTATTTT.

The genes are TRBV4-1 and TRBJ2-7; 7 bases fit TRBD2. The CDR3 runs 15 residues. Germline trimming cut 1 base from V and 2 bases from J; bases unmatched to any gene: 5. Germline V gives CDR1 MGHRA, CDR2 YSYEKL. CDR3 region: CASSQVSSGTYEQYF. DNA of the CDR3: TGCGCCAGCAGCCAAGTTTCTAGCGGAACCTACGAGCAGTACTTC.

Turning to this clone: The junction does not match germline at one end; this may be a read error. The chain recombines TRBV6-2 or TRBV6-3 with TRBJ1-2; D gene unclear. Per the germline V gene, CDR1 is MNHEY and CDR2 is SVGEGT. This CDR3 region has 15 residues. CDR3 DNA sequence: TGTGCCAGCTGTTATACTGCCGGAGCTAACTATGGCTACACCTTC. It yields the protein CASCYTAGANYGYTF.

The V call is TRBV19, the J call TRBJ1-4; 7 bases map to TRBD1. V was clipped by 3 bases and J by 3 bases; unmatched bases: 4. CDR1 is LNHDA, CDR2 SQIVND, per germline (reference sequence). CDR3 size: 15 residues. The CDR3 loop reads CASSIRTGPNEKLFF. CDR3 bases: TGTGCCAGTAGTATTCGGACAGGACCTAATGAAAAACTGTTTTTT.

This clone was picked up a small number of times. This sample also contains other DNA sequences that code for the same CDR3. The rearrangement uses TRBV7-9 and TRBJ2-5, with TRBD2 identical over 11 bases. The CDR3 extends over 15 amino acids. Germline V CDR1 and CDR2: SEHNR, FQNEAQ (reference sequence). V lost 5 bases, J lost 1 base, and 3 bases stayed unmatched. The CDR3 DNA follows: TGTGCCAGCAGCCCCGGGACTAGCGGCCAAGAGACCCAGTACTTC. Encoded protein: CASSPGTSGQETQYF.

This clone came up a few times. Written as DNA, the CDR3 is TGTGCCAGCAGCTTGGGAGGTCGGGGGTTTGGAAACACCATATATTTT. It codes for CASSLGGRGFGNTIYF. This chain joins TRBV5-6 and TRBJ1-3, with D perhaps TRBD1 (5 bases). V gave up 0 bases and J gave up 3 bases, with 13 bases separating them. Germline CDR1 reads SGHDT; CDR2 reads YYEEEE. This CDR3 is 16 amino acids long.

This chain connects TRBV29-1 to TRBJ1-2; 7 nucleotides align to TRBD1. V shed 7 bases and J 5 bases; nucleotides not matched to a gene: 7. The CDR3 is 12 residues long. Per germline, CDR1 SQVTM and CDR2 ANQGSEA. DNA of the CDR3: TGCAGCGGCCAGGGGGTTGGGTATGGCTACACCTTC. Encoded protein: CSGQGVGYGYTF. Based on the CDR3 plus reference TRBV29-1 and TRBJ1-2, the full variable domain is SAVISQKPSRDICQRGTSLTIQCQVDSQVTMMFWYRQQPGQSLTLIATANQGSEATYESGFVIDKFPISRPNLTFSTLTVSNMSPEDSSIYLCSGQGVGYGYTFGSGTRLTVV.

The rearrangement uses TRBV19 and TRBJ1-1; the match to TRBD1 covers 7 bases. J lost 3 bases, V lost 2 bases, and 6 bases had no gene match. The V gene's germline CDR1 is LNHDA and CDR2 SQIVND (reference sequence). This CDR3 comprises 15 residues. The CDR3 spells CASSIIGGGDTEAFF. The CDR3 DNA sequence: TGTGCCAGTAGTATAATAGGAGGGGGCGACACTGAAGCTTTCTTT.

This clone has just one count. CDR3 protein: CASSTGTPNTGELFF. DNA for the CDR3: TGTGCCAGCTCAACCGGGACACCGAACACCGGGGAGCTGTTTTTT. This chain links TRBV18 with TRBJ2-2; D perhaps matches TRBD1 (6 bases). V lost 5 bases, J lost 0 bases, and 10 bases lay in between. There are 15 residues in the CDR3. Germline loops: CDR1 KGHSH, CDR2 LQKENI.

The V call is TRBV29-1, the J call TRBJ2-1; D may be TRBD2 (5 bases). Germline V gene data show CDR1 as SQVTM and CDR2 as ANQGSEA. The V gene lost 1 base and the J gene lost 1 base, with 11 bases spanning the gap. The CDR3 contains 15 residues. CDR3 DNA: TGCAGCGTTGAAGTGGCGGGCCCTTCCTACAATGAGCAGTTCTTC. Encoded protein: CSVEVAGPSYNEQFF.

The rearrangement uses TRBV7-9 and TRBJ1-1; D is possibly TRBD1 (6 bases). This CDR3 has 15 amino acids. Germline CDR1 and CDR2: SEHNR and FQNEAQ (reference sequence). The ends were cut back, 5 bases at V and 5 bases at J, with 18 bases in the middle. CDR3 region: CASSAYRVGKTEAFF. The CDR3 bases are TGTGCCAGCAGCGCGTACAGGGTCGGTAAAACTGAAGCTTTCTTT.

CDR3 sequence reads: CASSSAGANEKLFF. CDR3 sequence (DNA): TGTGCCAGTAGTTCCGCGGGAGCTAATGAAAAACTGTTTTTT. The V and J genes are TRBV19 and TRBJ1-4; D is unclear. CDR3 length equals 14 residues. The V end was cut by 5 bases, the J end by 3 bases, with 10 bases between. The V gene's germline CDR1 is LNHDA and CDR2 SQIVND (reference sequence).

V and J are TRBV28 and TRBJ2-1, with 14 bases fitting TRBD2. Germline loops: CDR1 MDHEN, CDR2 SYDVKM. J lost 3 bases, V lost 6 bases, and 7 bases had no gene match. The CDR3 spans 17 residues. The CDR3 loop is CASSPGLAGGFYNEQFF. The CDR3 DNA sequence: TGTGCCAGCAGCCCCGGACTAGCGGGAGGCTTCTACAATGAGCAGTTCTTC.